What follows are 30 T cell receptor beta chains derived from one specimen sequenced in a study of early T cells in non-severe SARS-CoV-2 infection. One entry per CDR3 protein results from TCRdb running MiXCR on the 5' RACE reads. The sample consists of about 70,000 distinct CDR3 sequences, 12% of them appearing once. The sequences come from whole blood, collected at baseline. These receptors were collected from an adult who was a healthcare worker with PCR-confirmed SARS-CoV-2 infection or an uninfected control (not recorded which). The donor label of this sample is uncertain.

This clonotype was detected many times. This chain links TRBV2 with TRBJ2-7; possibly TRBD1 for D (6 bases). Germline CDR1 SNHLY, CDR2 FYNNEI. The CDR3 sequence is 13 residues long. With 6 bases removed from V and 0 bases from J, the gap between germline ends came to 9 bases. The CDR3 nucleotides read TGTGCCAGCAGCACAGGGATCTCCTACGAGCAGTACTTC. It encodes CASSTGISYEQYF.

This clonotype was seen more than once but under ten times. This chain connects TRBV28 to TRBJ2-3, with D perhaps matching TRBD2 (5 bases). Germline assignment: CDR1 MDHEN and CDR2 SYDVKM. The CDR3 totals 15 residues. Trimming removed 5 bases at V and 2 bases at J, with 14 bases between. This CDR3 reads CASSTTSPTTDTQYF. CDR3 nucleotides: TGTGCCAGCAGTACCACTAGTCCCACCACAGATACGCAGTATTTT.

In this sample, this clonotype turned up a few times. The chain combines TRBV13 with TRBJ1-2; D is undetermined. The CDR3 consists of 15 residues. In germline, CDR1 is PRHDT, CDR2 FYEKMQ (reference sequence). The V end was cut by 5 bases, the J end by 4 bases, with 17 bases between. The CDR3 is CASSTRTLQGYGYTF. CDR3 sequence (DNA): TGTGCCAGCAGCACCCGAACCCTACAAGGCTATGGCTACACCTTC.

At least ten counts were recorded for this clonotype. The chain couples TRBV6-5 to TRBJ2-2; 9 bases are a match to TRBD2. V lost 6 bases and J lost 6; bases outside the gene matches: 5. Germline V gives CDR1 MNHEY, CDR2 SVGAGI. There are 14 residues in the CDR3. CDR3 amino acids: CASSQGLAAGELFF. DNA for the CDR3: TGTGCCAGCAGCCAGGGACTAGCCGCCGGGGAGCTGTTTTTT.

The V and J genes are TRBV6-5 and TRBJ1-4, with TRBD1 as a possible D gene (6 bases). V was clipped by 2 bases and J by 0 bases, with 16 bases between them. CDR1 is MNHEY and CDR2 is SVGAGI in the germline V gene. This CDR3 is built from 18 residues. The CDR3 sequence: CASSYAGHSIATNEKLFF. The CDR3 DNA follows: TGTGCCAGCAGTTACGCGGGACACAGTATTGCAACTAATGAAAAACTGTTTTTT.

This clonotype turned up a few times. The CDR3 sequence is CSAARESGYEQYF. The CDR3 nucleotides read TGCAGTGCTGCCCGGGAGAGCGGCTACGAGCAGTACTTC. V gene TRBV20-1 combines with J gene TRBJ2-7, with a possible D match to TRBD2 (6 bases). Trimming pared 5 bases from V and 3 bases from J, leaving 14 bases between. From germline, CDR1 is DFQATT and CDR2 SNEGSKA (reference sequence). This CDR3 contains 13 residues.

This chain's CDR3 is CASSSSGRTYRNNEQFF. The CDR3 nucleotides read TGTGCCAGCAGTTCCTCCGGGAGGACTTATAGGAACAATGAGCAGTTCTTC. The chain combines TRBV28 with TRBJ2-1; TRBD2 aligns across 7 bases. The CDR3 is made up of 17 amino acids. Germline trimming cut 4 bases from V and 5 bases from J; bases unmatched to any gene: 14. Per germline, CDR1 MDHEN and CDR2 SYDVKM.

The chain employs TRBV6-1 and TRBJ2-1; no reliable D call. Trimming stripped 6 bases from V and 4 bases from J, with 7 bases between. Germline CDR1 is MNHNS and CDR2 is SASEGT. The length of the CDR3 is 12 residues. The CDR3 region has the DNA TGTGCCAGCAGCTCCTTATACAATGAGCAGTTCTTC. Its translation: CASSSLYNEQFF.

This clonotype was recorded many times. V is TRBV6-6 and J is TRBJ2-1; D uncertain. In germline, CDR1 is MNHNY, CDR2 SVGAGI (reference sequence). V lost 5 bases and J 9 bases, leaving 8 bases between the germline ends. The CDR3 is 11 amino acids. The CDR3 DNA reads TGTGCCAGCAGTGCAGGCGTTGAGCAGTTCTTC. It translates to CASSAGVEQFF.

V is TRBV11-2 and J is TRBJ1-2; D remains ambiguous. This CDR3 has 12 amino acids. Germline CDR1 SGHAT, CDR2 FQNNGV. Trimming removed 3 bases at V and 2 bases at J, with 4 bases between. The CDR3 DNA follows: TGTGCCAGCAGCTTGTTGAACTATGGCTACACCTTC. Translation: CASSLLNYGYTF.

Ten or more counts support this clonotype. Here the CDR3 DNA reads TGCGCCAGCAGCCAAGGATTAGGGCAGTCGGACTATGGCTACACCTTC. Residues: CASSQGLGQSDYGYTF. This chain connects TRBV4-3 to TRBJ1-2; no definite D call. The CDR3 runs to 16 residues. The V gene lost 1 base and the J gene lost 3 bases, with 15 bases spanning the gap. Germline CDR1 LGHNA, CDR2 YSLEER.

Written as DNA, the CDR3 is TGCAGTGCTAGAGAGAACACCGGGGAGCTGTTTTTT. Its translation is CSARENTGELFF. The chain combines TRBV20-1 with TRBJ2-2, with unresolved D. Trimming took off 0 bases at V and 1 base at J, with 0 bases between the two ends. Germline CDR1 is DFQATT and CDR2 is SNEGSKA (reference sequence). The CDR3 consists of 12 residues.

This clonotype came up a few times. This rearrangement joins TRBV20-1 to TRBJ1-4; D uncertain. The V gene lost 3 bases and the J gene lost 8 bases, with 13 bases spanning the gap. The CDR3 is 13 amino acids. Germline V gene sequence: CDR1 DFQATT, CDR2 SNEGSKA (reference sequence). DNA for the CDR3: TGCAGTGCTAGTTTAGAAGGGAACGAAAAACTGTTTTTT. As protein: CSASLEGNEKLFF.

The gene calls are TRBV27 and TRBJ2-5, with D unclear. CDR1 and CDR2 from the germline V gene are MNHEY and SMNVEV (reference sequence). The V end was cut by 7 bases, the J end by 5 bases, with 20 bases between. CDR3 length: 15 residues. The CDR3 DNA is TGTGCCAGCACCTCACTACGCTCTAGTCTGGAGACCCAGTACTTC. It encodes CASTSLRSSLETQYF.

There are a few counts of this clonotype. This chain links TRBV7-2 with TRBJ2-1, with 8 bases that match TRBD2. The J segment lost 6 bases and the V segment lost 3 bases, leaving 10 bases of the junction unmatched. CDR1 and CDR2 (germline): SGHTA, FQGNSA. This CDR3 spans 16 amino acids. CDR3 amino acids: CASSFLGVAGPNEQFF. The DNA of the CDR3 is TGTGCCAGCAGCTTTCTTGGGGTAGCGGGGCCCAATGAGCAGTTCTTC.

This CDR3 reads CSASLTSGKRDTQYF. The CDR3 DNA reads TGCAGTGCTAGCCTGACTAGCGGGAAGAGAGATACGCAGTATTTT. V usage is TRBV20-1 and J usage is TRBJ2-3, with 11 bases identical to TRBD2. Germline V gene data show CDR1 as DFQATT and CDR2 as SNEGSKA (reference sequence). The CDR3 totals 15 residues. V shed 3 bases and J 5 bases; nucleotides not matched to a gene: 7.

This clonotype was recorded a few times. This chain links TRBV10-1 with TRBJ2-7; 9 positions agree with TRBD2. With V trimmed by 0 bases and J by 4 bases, 7 bases remained unmatched. CDR1 is WNHNN, CDR2 SYGVQD, per germline (reference sequence). The CDR3 loop spans 16 amino acids. The CDR3 bases are TGCGCCAGCAGTGAGTCCAGGGGACTAGCTGTTTACGAGCAGTACTTC. It translates to CASSESRGLAVYEQYF.

This clonotype was observed a few times. V usage is TRBV5-1 and J usage is TRBJ1-2; D gene unclear. This CDR3 comprises 12 residues. The V end lost 2 bases, the J end lost 2 bases, and 4 bases lay between the germline ends. The germline V gene has CDR1 SGHRS and CDR2 YFSETQ. This chain's CDR3 is CASSFENYGYTF. The CDR3 DNA follows: TGCGCCAGCAGCTTTGAGAACTATGGCTACACCTTC.

The sample holds a few counts of this clonotype. The V and J genes are TRBV28 and TRBJ2-7; D remains unclear. Trimming stripped 7 bases from V and 2 bases from J, with 9 bases between. CDR1 and CDR2 (germline): MDHEN, SYDVKM. This CDR3 region has 12 residues. CDR3 nucleotide sequence: TGTGCCAGCAAAGAGAGCGCCTACGAGCAGTACTTC. Translated, it gives CASKESAYEQYF.

Details on this clonotype: A much more abundant neighbour one base away suggests this may be a read error. The CDR3 DNA is TGTGCCAGCACAGGCAGTTACTCCTACAATGAGCAGTTCTTC. This encodes CASTGSYSYNEQFF. The chain recombines TRBV2 with TRBJ2-1; D ambiguous. Trimming stripped 7 bases from V and 0 bases from J, with 10 bases between. The CDR3 sequence is 14 residues long. Germline CDR1 reads SNHLY; CDR2 reads FYNNEI.

In this sample, this clonotype turned up many times. The chain uses TRBV7-2 and TRBJ2-1, with 8 bases fitting TRBD2. This CDR3 comprises 15 residues. V shed 5 bases and J 7 bases; nucleotides not matched to a gene: 10. The germline CDR1 and CDR2 sequences are SGHTA and FQGNSA. CDR3 sequence (DNA): TGTGCCAGCAGCCCTTTTGGAGCGGGAGTTAATGAGCAGTTCTTC. Residues: CASSPFGAGVNEQFF.

CDR3 sequence reads: CASSRGGLEPQHF. The DNA for the CDR3 is TGTGCCAGCAGCCGTGGTGGCCTTGAGCCCCAGCATTTT. The J gene is TRBJ1-5, the V gene TRBV7-9; D remains ambiguous. The germline CDR1 and CDR2 sequences are SEHNR and FQNEAQ (reference sequence). The CDR3 runs 13 residues. V was trimmed by 5 bases and J by 8 bases, leaving 13 bases between them.

Turning to this clonotype: One end of the junction does not line up with germline, which may come from a read error. The V gene is TRBV6-2 or TRBV6-3, the J gene TRBJ2-3, with TRBD2 matching 9 bases. Germline CDR1 is MNHEY and CDR2 is SVGEGT. There are 15 residues in the CDR3. CDR3 amino acids: CANSLVAGGTDTQYF. The CDR3 DNA reads as TGTGCCAACAGTTTGGTAGCGGGGGGCACAGATACGCAGTATTTT.

This clonotype has just a few counts. The V gene is TRBV7-3, the J gene TRBJ2-3; D gene ambiguous. CDR1 is SGHTA and CDR2 is FQGTGA in the germline V gene. Trimming pared 2 bases from V and 0 bases from J, leaving 3 bases between. CDR3 size: 13 residues. In nucleotides, the CDR3 is TGTGCCAGCAGCTTAGGGAGCACAGATACGCAGTATTTT. As protein: CASSLGSTDTQYF.

V is TRBV6-2 or TRBV6-3 and J is TRBJ2-7; no clear D gene. The CDR3 is 14 amino acids. CDR1 MNHEY and CDR2 SVGEGT come from the germline V gene. Trimming left V 0 bases short and J 7 bases short, with 13 bases between. The CDR3 region has the DNA TGTGCCAGCAGTTACTCTTCGCTATTTGGGGAGCAGTACTTC. Translated: CASSYSSLFGEQYF.

The rearrangement links TRBV20-1 to TRBJ2-1; the D gene is possibly TRBD2 (6 bases). Germline CDR1 DFQATT, CDR2 SNEGSKA (reference sequence). The length of the CDR3 is 12 residues. The ends were cut back, 1 base at V and 9 bases at J, with 10 bases in the middle. CDR3 coding DNA: TGCAGTGCTAGAGCCCAGGGAGGTGAGCAGTTCTTC. Amino acids: CSARAQGGEQFF.

This clonotype turned up a few times. The chain carries TRBV9 and TRBJ2-5; TRBD2 might be the D (5 bases). V was pared by 0 bases and J by 7 bases, with 13 bases between. Germline V gene lookup returns CDR1 SGDLS and CDR2 YYNGEE. The CDR3 contains 14 residues. In nucleotides, the CDR3 is TGTGCCAGCAGCGTAGATAGCGTTCGGGGGACCCAGTACTTC. This codes for CASSVDSVRGTQYF.

V and J are TRBV5-1 and TRBJ2-7, with D tentatively TRBD2 (5 bases). Germline V gene sequence: CDR1 SGHRS, CDR2 YFSETQ. This CDR3 spans 14 amino acids. The V end was cut by 0 bases, the J end by 6 bases, with 13 bases between. The CDR3 loop is CASSLEPNRGEQYF. CDR3 DNA sequence: TGCGCCAGCAGCTTGGAACCCAATCGGGGCGAGCAGTACTTC.

Only a few counts were recorded for this clonotype. The gene calls are TRBV7-2 and TRBJ2-7; no reliable D call. The ends were cut back, 5 bases at V and 5 bases at J, with 7 bases in the middle. The CDR3 covers 11 residues. Germline CDR1 and CDR2: SGHTA and FQGNSA. As DNA, the CDR3 is TGTGCCAGCAGCGTCTTCAACGAGCAGTACTTC. Encoded protein: CASSVFNEQYF.

Ten or more counts support this clonotype. This chain joins TRBV20-1 and TRBJ1-5, with 8 bases that match TRBD1. J was trimmed by 1 base and V by 3 bases; bases with no gene match: 5. The CDR3 totals 15 residues. Germline CDR1 DFQATT, CDR2 SNEGSKA (reference sequence). The CDR3 sequence: CSASRTGLSNQPQHF. The CDR3 coding sequence is TGCAGTGCTAGTAGGACAGGGCTAAGCAATCAGCCCCAGCATTTT.